A selection of T cell receptor beta chains follows, all from one sample in a study of blood T cell repertoires in COVID-19. Only in-frame clones appear in the TCRdb table, and some are missing; sequencing was by immunoSEQ multiplex PCR. The data show roughly 200,000 clones, 81% seen once. The material sequenced was PBMCs or T cells enriched from blood (not recorded which). The receptors originated from a man between 35 and 55 years old who had recovered from COVID-19. CDR3s include the opening cysteine and the closing phenylalanine or tryptophan. The D gene is left open where the match is weak. Clone sizes are given selectively: once, few, many, or a class where the clone is expanded.

abundance: few; j_gene: TRBJ2-1; d_gene: .; v_gene: TRBV11-3; CDR3nt: TGTGCCAGCAGCAAAATCTCCTCGGTGCAGTTCTTC; CDR3aa: CASSKISSVQFF
abundance: .; j_gene: TRBJ1-2; d_gene: TRBD1; v_gene: TRBV7-9; CDR3nt: TGTGCCAGCGGATTCCGGGACAGGGATGGCTACACCTTC; CDR3aa: CASGFRDRDGYTF
abundance: once; j_gene: TRBJ2-5; d_gene: .; v_gene: TRBV6-5; CDR3nt: TGTGCCAGCGGGGCCAGGGAAGAGACCCAGTACTTC; CDR3aa: CASGAREETQYF
abundance: .; j_gene: TRBJ2-1; d_gene: TRBD1; v_gene: TRBV6-5; CDR3nt: TGTGCCAGCAGGGGGCGGACAGGGTTCGGTGAGCAGTTCTTC; CDR3aa: CASRGRTGFGEQFF
abundance: .; j_gene: TRBJ1-5; d_gene: .; v_gene: TRBV6-1; CDR3nt: TGTGCCAGCAGTGAAGATAGCGGGCAGCCCCAGCATTTT; CDR3aa: CASSEDSGQPQHF
abundance: .; j_gene: TRBJ1-1; d_gene: TRBD1; v_gene: TRBV18; CDR3nt: TGTGCCAGCTCACCGGACAGGGGTATTGAAGCTTTCTTT; CDR3aa: CASSPDRGIEAFF
abundance: .; j_gene: TRBJ2-1; d_gene: .; v_gene: TRBV19; CDR3nt: TGTGCCAGTGCCCTTCAGGGGGGCGAGTACAATGAGCAGTTCTTC; CDR3aa: CASALQGGEYNEQFF
abundance: .; j_gene: TRBJ1-5; d_gene: .; v_gene: TRBV5-1; CDR3nt: TGCGCCAGCAGCTTGGAACTGAATCAGCCCCAGCATTTT; CDR3aa: CASSLELNQPQHF
abundance: .; j_gene: TRBJ2-5; d_gene: TRBD2; v_gene: TRBV3-1/TRBV3-2; CDR3nt: TGTGCCAGCAGCCGTCGGACTAGCGGGGGGGAGACCCAGTACTTC; CDR3aa: CASSRRTSGGETQYF
abundance: .; j_gene: TRBJ2-7; d_gene: .; v_gene: TRBV12-3/TRBV12-4; CDR3nt: TGTGCCAGTTCAGAGGGCCGGGCCGAGCAGTACTTC; CDR3aa: CASSEGRAEQYF
abundance: few; j_gene: TRBJ2-7; d_gene: TRBD2; v_gene: TRBV11-3; CDR3nt: TGTGCCAGCAGCCCGGGGGGGATCTCCTACGAGCAGTACTTC; CDR3aa: CASSPGGISYEQYF
abundance: .; j_gene: TRBJ1-1; d_gene: .; v_gene: TRBV7-2; CDR3nt: TGTGCCAGCAGCGCCGGGTGGGGCTACACTGAAGCTTTCTTT; CDR3aa: CASSAGWGYTEAFF
abundance: .; j_gene: TRBJ2-5; d_gene: .; v_gene: TRBV29-1; CDR3nt: TGCAGCGTTGAGGGCGGGGAATGGGGAGAGACCCAGTACTTC; CDR3aa: CSVEGGEWGETQYF
abundance: once; j_gene: TRBJ2-5; d_gene: TRBD2; v_gene: TRBV9; CDR3nt: TGTGCCAGTTCACTAGCGGGGGTAGTCGGAGAGACCCAGTACTTC; CDR3aa: CASSLAGVVGETQYF
abundance: .; j_gene: TRBJ2-7; d_gene: TRBD1; v_gene: TRBV19; CDR3nt: TGTGCCAGTAGTATTGGAGCAGGGGGCCGTTACGAGCAGTACTTC; CDR3aa: CASSIGAGGRYEQYF
abundance: .; j_gene: TRBJ2-3; d_gene: TRBD2; v_gene: TRBV27; CDR3nt: TGTGCCAGCATAAAGGGTAATCGCGGGAGGAGCACAGATACGCAGTATTTT; CDR3aa: CASIKGNRGRSTDTQYF
abundance: .; j_gene: TRBJ1-6; d_gene: .; v_gene: TRBV5-1; CDR3nt: TGCGCCAGCAGATGGGGGGATTCACCCCTCCACTTT; CDR3aa: CASRWGDSPLHF
abundance: .; j_gene: TRBJ1-5; d_gene: .; v_gene: TRBV18; CDR3nt: TGTGCCAGCTCACGCGCGGGGGGGCTTAGCGGTCAGCCCCAGCATTTT; CDR3aa: CASSRAGGLSGQPQHF
abundance: .; j_gene: TRBJ2-2; d_gene: TRBD2; v_gene: TRBV7-6; CDR3nt: TGTGCCAGCAGCCAGGGACTACCCGGGGAGCTGTTTTTT; CDR3aa: CASSQGLPGELFF
abundance: few; j_gene: TRBJ2-2; d_gene: .; v_gene: TRBV11-2; CDR3nt: TGTGCCAGCAGCTTAGCAAACACCGGGGAGCTGTTTTTT; CDR3aa: CASSLANTGELFF
abundance: .; j_gene: TRBJ1-2; d_gene: .; v_gene: TRBV30; CDR3nt: TGTGCCTGGAGCATCCAAGCGGGGGGCTACACCTTC; CDR3aa: CAWSIQAGGYTF
abundance: once; j_gene: TRBJ2-1; d_gene: .; v_gene: TRBV7-8; CDR3nt: TGTGCCAGCAGCTTAGCAGGGGGCAATGAGCAGTTCTTC; CDR3aa: CASSLAGGNEQFF
abundance: .; j_gene: TRBJ1-1; d_gene: .; v_gene: TRBV9; CDR3nt: TGTGCCAGCAGCGGCGGCAGGAACACTGAAGCTTTCTTT; CDR3aa: CASSGGRNTEAFF
abundance: .; j_gene: TRBJ2-3; d_gene: TRBD1; v_gene: TRBV25-1; CDR3nt: TGTGCCAGCAGTCGACGGACAGGGGGCACAGATACGCAGTATTTT; CDR3aa: CASSRRTGGTDTQYF
abundance: .; j_gene: TRBJ2-7; d_gene: TRBD2; v_gene: TRBV11-2; CDR3nt: TGTGCCAGCAGAAAGATTAGCGGGAGCTCCTCCTACGAGCAGTACTTC; CDR3aa: CASRKISGSSSYEQYF
abundance: .; j_gene: TRBJ2-3; d_gene: TRBD2; v_gene: TRBV19; CDR3nt: TGTGCCAGTAGTGGTCTAACTAGCGGGACAGATACGCAGTATTTT; CDR3aa: CASSGLTSGTDTQYF
abundance: .; j_gene: TRBJ1-2; d_gene: TRBD1; v_gene: TRBV2; CDR3nt: TGTGCCAGCAGTGAACAACAGGGGAACTATGGCTACACCTTC; CDR3aa: CASSEQQGNYGYTF
abundance: many; j_gene: TRBJ2-7; d_gene: TRBD2; v_gene: TRBV10-3; CDR3nt: TGTGCCATCACCGACCCTAGCGGGGGGGTCAACGAGCAGTACTTC; CDR3aa: CAITDPSGGVNEQYF
abundance: .; j_gene: TRBJ2-2; d_gene: TRBD1; v_gene: TRBV5-8; CDR3nt: TGTGCCAGCAGCCGATGGGACAGACCCACCGGGGAGCTGTTTTTT; CDR3aa: CASSRWDRPTGELFF
abundance: .; j_gene: TRBJ1-3; d_gene: TRBD1; v_gene: TRBV16; CDR3nt: TGTGCCAGCAGCCCCCTGGAGACAGGGACTGGAAACACCATATATTTT; CDR3aa: CASSPLETGTGNTIYF
abundance: .; j_gene: TRBJ2-3; d_gene: .; v_gene: TRBV4-1; CDR3nt: TGCGCCAGCAGCCAAAGCCTAGCATCGGGCACAGATACGCAGTATTTT; CDR3aa: CASSQSLASGTDTQYF
abundance: once; j_gene: TRBJ2-2; d_gene: TRBD2; v_gene: TRBV19; CDR3nt: TGTGCCAGTAGTGTGGGGGGGACCGGGGAGCTGTTTTTT; CDR3aa: CASSVGGTGELFF
abundance: .; j_gene: TRBJ2-3; d_gene: .; v_gene: TRBV5-1; CDR3nt: TGCGCCAGCAGCTTGGGGGGGCTTGGCACAGATACGCAGTATTTT; CDR3aa: CASSLGGLGTDTQYF
abundance: .; j_gene: TRBJ2-2; d_gene: .; v_gene: TRBV7-3; CDR3nt: TGTGCCAGCAGCAGCGGCGGGGAGCTGTTTTTT; CDR3aa: CASSSGGELFF
abundance: .; j_gene: TRBJ2-3; d_gene: TRBD2; v_gene: TRBV7-2; CDR3nt: TGTGCCAGCAGCTTAGGCGGGGGGAACACAGATACGCAGTATTTT; CDR3aa: CASSLGGGNTDTQYF
abundance: .; j_gene: TRBJ1-5; d_gene: .; v_gene: TRBV19; CDR3nt: TGTGCCAGTAGGGACGGCGGGGGCCGCAATCAGCCCCAGCATTTT; CDR3aa: CASRDGGGRNQPQHF
abundance: .; j_gene: TRBJ2-7; d_gene: TRBD1; v_gene: TRBV24-1; CDR3nt: TGTGCCACCAGTGATTCTTCTTCGGGACAGTCCTACGAGCAGTACTTC; CDR3aa: CATSDSSSGQSYEQYF
abundance: .; j_gene: TRBJ1-6; d_gene: TRBD1; v_gene: TRBV30; CDR3nt: TGTGCCTGGAGTCTTTACGGACAGGGGTTTTCGAATTCACCCCTCCACTTT; CDR3aa: CAWSLYGQGFSNSPLHF
abundance: .; j_gene: TRBJ2-1; d_gene: TRBD2; v_gene: TRBV6-5; CDR3nt: TGTGCCAGCAGCAAAGGGACTAGCGGGAGTGATGAGCAGTTCTTC; CDR3aa: CASSKGTSGSDEQFF
abundance: .; j_gene: TRBJ2-7; d_gene: .; v_gene: TRBV27; CDR3nt: TGTGCCAGCAGGAGAGCGGGACACGAATACGAGCAGTACTTC; CDR3aa: CASRRAGHEYEQYF
abundance: .; j_gene: TRBJ2-3; d_gene: .; v_gene: TRBV6-1; CDR3nt: TGTGCCAGCAGTGAACCAGGGACAGATACGCAGTATTTT; CDR3aa: CASSEPGTDTQYF
abundance: .; j_gene: TRBJ2-5; d_gene: .; v_gene: TRBV5-8; CDR3nt: TGTGCCAGCAGCACAGAACGGAGGGAGACCCAGTACTTC; CDR3aa: CASSTERRETQYF
abundance: .; j_gene: TRBJ1-1; d_gene: .; v_gene: TRBV2; CDR3nt: TGTGCCAGCAGCCTACAGGGCCGGAACACTGAAGCTTTCTTT; CDR3aa: CASSLQGRNTEAFF
abundance: .; j_gene: TRBJ1-2; d_gene: .; v_gene: TRBV3-1/TRBV3-2; CDR3nt: TGTGCCAGCAGCCAAGCGGCAGGCTTTGGTGGCTACACCTTC; CDR3aa: CASSQAAGFGGYTF